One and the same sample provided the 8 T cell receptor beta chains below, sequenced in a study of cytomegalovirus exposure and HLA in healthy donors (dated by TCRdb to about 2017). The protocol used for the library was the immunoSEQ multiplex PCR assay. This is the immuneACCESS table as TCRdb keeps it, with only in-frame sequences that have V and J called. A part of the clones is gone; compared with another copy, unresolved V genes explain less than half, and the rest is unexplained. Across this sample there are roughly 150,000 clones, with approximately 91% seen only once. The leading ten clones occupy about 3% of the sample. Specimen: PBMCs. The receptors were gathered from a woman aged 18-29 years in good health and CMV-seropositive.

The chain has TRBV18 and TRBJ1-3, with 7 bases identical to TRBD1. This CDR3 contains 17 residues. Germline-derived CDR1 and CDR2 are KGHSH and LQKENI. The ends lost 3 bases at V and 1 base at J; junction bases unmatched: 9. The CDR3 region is CASSPYPGQLSGNTIYF. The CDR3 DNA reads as TGTGCCAGCTCACCTTACCCGGGACAGCTTTCTGGAAACACCATATATTTT.

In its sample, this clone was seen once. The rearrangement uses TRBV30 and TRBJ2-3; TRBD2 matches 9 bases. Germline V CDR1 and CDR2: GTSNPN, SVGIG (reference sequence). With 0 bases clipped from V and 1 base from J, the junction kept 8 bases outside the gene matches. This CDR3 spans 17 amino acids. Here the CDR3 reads CAWSVLAGSLGTDTQYF. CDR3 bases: TGTGCCTGGAGTGTACTAGCGGGCTCCCTTGGCACAGATACGCAGTATTTT. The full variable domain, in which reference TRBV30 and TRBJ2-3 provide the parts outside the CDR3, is SQTIHQWPATLVQPVGSPLSLECTVEGTSNPNLYWYRQAAGRGLQLLFYSVGIGQISSEVPQNLSASRPQDRQFILSSKKLLLSDSGFYLCAWSVLAGSLGTDTQYFGPGTRLTVL.

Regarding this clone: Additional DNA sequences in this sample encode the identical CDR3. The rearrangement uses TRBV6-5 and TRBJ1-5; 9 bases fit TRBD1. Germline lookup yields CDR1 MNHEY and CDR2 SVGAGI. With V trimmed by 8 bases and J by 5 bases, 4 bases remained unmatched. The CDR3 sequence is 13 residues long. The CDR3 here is CASRRQGDQPQHF. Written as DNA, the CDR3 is TGTGCCAGCCGACGACAGGGGGATCAGCCCCAGCATTTT.

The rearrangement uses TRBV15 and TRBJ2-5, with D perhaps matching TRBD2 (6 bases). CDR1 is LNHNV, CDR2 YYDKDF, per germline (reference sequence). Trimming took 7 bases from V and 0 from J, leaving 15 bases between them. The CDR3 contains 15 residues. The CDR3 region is CATNPGVHHQETQYF. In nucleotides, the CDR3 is TGTGCCACCAACCCGGGGGTACACCACCAAGAGACCCAGTACTTC.

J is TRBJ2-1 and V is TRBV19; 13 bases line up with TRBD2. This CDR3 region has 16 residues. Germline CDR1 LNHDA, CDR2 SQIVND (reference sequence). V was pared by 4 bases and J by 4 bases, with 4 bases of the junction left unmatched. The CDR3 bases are TGTGCCAGTAGTACCAGACTAGCGGGAGGTTACAATGAGCAGTTCTTC. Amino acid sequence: CASSTRLAGGYNEQFF.

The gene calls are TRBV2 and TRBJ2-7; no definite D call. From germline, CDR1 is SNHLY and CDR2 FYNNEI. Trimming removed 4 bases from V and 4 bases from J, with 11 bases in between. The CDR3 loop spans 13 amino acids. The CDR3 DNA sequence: TGTGCCAGCAGTGCCGCGATCCTGTACGAGCAGTACTTC. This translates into CASSAAILYEQYF.

As DNA, the CDR3 is TGTGCCAGCAGTTACCAGGGGATGAACTATGGCTACACCTTC. It yields the protein CASSYQGMNYGYTF. The rearrangement links TRBV6-5 to TRBJ1-2; a possible D gene is TRBD1 (6 bases). The ends were cut back, 2 bases at V and 2 bases at J, with 9 bases in the middle. The V gene's germline CDR1 is MNHEY and CDR2 SVGAGI. The CDR3 sequence is 14 residues long.

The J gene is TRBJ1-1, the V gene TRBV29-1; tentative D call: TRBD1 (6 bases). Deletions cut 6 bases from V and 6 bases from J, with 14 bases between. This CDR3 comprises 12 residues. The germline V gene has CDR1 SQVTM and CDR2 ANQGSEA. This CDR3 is CSVLLGGAEAFF. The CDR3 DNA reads TGCAGCGTCCTTCTTGGGGGCGCTGAAGCTTTCTTT.